Listed below are T cell receptor beta chains from one sample, sequenced in a study of blood T cell repertoires in COVID-19. TCRdb keeps only in-frame clones here, not all; method: immunoSEQ multiplex PCR. The data hold some 220,000 clones, with almost 85% observed a single time. Input material: peripheral blood. The source is a woman between 65 and 79 years old with COVID-19, enrolled during active disease. Both conserved end residues are part of each CDR3. D genes are given only for firm matches. Only part of the rows carry a size: once, few, many, or a class if the clone is expanded.

>.|TRBJ2-3|.|14|TRBV27
TGTGCCAGCAGTTTCCTGTTGAGGGGGGATACGCAGTATTTT
CASSFLLRGDTQYF
>.|TRBJ1-5|.|13|TRBV30
TGTGCCTGGACACAGGGTTCCAATCAGCCCCAGCATTTT
CAWTQGSNQPQHF
>.|TRBJ1-2|TRBD1|16|TRBV4-2
TGTGCCAGCAGCCACGAAGACAGGGGGCTCAACTATGGCTACACCTTC
CASSHEDRGLNYGYTF
>.|TRBJ1-6|.|13|TRBV2
TGTGCCTCCTACCGGGAATATAATTCACCCCTCCACTTT
CASYREYNSPLHF
>.|TRBJ2-6|.|18|TRBV21-1
TGTGCCAGCAGCAAAGTAAGGGACAGGGGGCCTGGGGCCAACGTCCTGACTTTC
CASSKVRDRGPGANVLTF
>.|TRBJ1-1|.|13|TRBV7-3
TGTGCCAGCAGCTCCATGGCGAACACTGAAGCTTTCTTT
CASSSMANTEAFF
>.|TRBJ2-1|TRBD2|14|TRBV7-3
TGTGCCAGCAGCGTGACTAGCGATTACAATGAGCAGTTCTTC
CASSVTSDYNEQFF
>.|TRBJ2-5|TRBD1|14|TRBV5-4
TGTGCCAGCAGCTTAACAGGGGGCAGGGAGACCCAGTACTTC
CASSLTGGRETQYF
>.|TRBJ1-6|.|14|TRBV6-2/TRBV6-3
TGTGCCAGCAGTCAGCAGGGGCGCGGTTCACCCCTCCACTTT
CASSQQGRGSPLHF
>.|TRBJ1-1|TRBD1|18|TRBV7-3
TGTGCCAGCAGCTTAACCGGGGGACAGGGCAGGATGAACACTGAAGCTTTCTTT
CASSLTGGQGRMNTEAFF
>.|TRBJ1-2|.|14|TRBV28
TGTGCCAGCAGTTTAGGTTCGAGAATCTATGGCTACACCTTC
CASSLGSRIYGYTF
>.|TRBJ1-5|TRBD1|12|TRBV12-3/TRBV12-4
TGTGCCAGCAGAAAGGGGGCTCAGCCCCAGCATTTT
CASRKGAQPQHF
>.|TRBJ1-2|.|13|TRBV6-5
TGTGCCAGCAGCCCAGGGGTGCAGGGTGGCTACACCTTC
CASSPGVQGGYTF
>.|TRBJ2-5|.|15|TRBV11-2
TGTGCCAGCAGCTTAGGAGGAGGTCTCCCGGAGACCCAGTACTTC
CASSLGGGLPETQYF
>.|TRBJ1-4|.|14|TRBV7-2
TGTGCCAGCAGCTCGTCAGGGGTCAATGAAAAACTGTTTTTT
CASSSSGVNEKLFF
>.|TRBJ1-2|TRBD1|13|TRBV6-5
TGTGCCAGCTTCAGGGGGCCTAACTATGGCTACACCTTC
CASFRGPNYGYTF
>.|TRBJ2-7|TRBD1|14|TRBV18
TGTGCCAGCTCGCCCGGGACAGGGACCTACGAGCAGTACTTC
CASSPGTGTYEQYF
>.|TRBJ1-1|.|17|TRBV10-3
TGTGCCATCAAGCCGGGATCCAAAGAGACTTTAAACACTGAAGCTTTCTTT
CAIKPGSKETLNTEAFF
>.|TRBJ2-3|TRBD1|15|TRBV6-6
TGTGCCAGCAGGGACGGACAGGGGGTCACAGATACGCAGTATTTT
CASRDGQGVTDTQYF
>.|TRBJ2-5|TRBD2|17|TRBV9
TGTGCCAGCAGCGTAGCTGGAGGGGCGGGAGGGGCAGAGACCCAGTACTTC
CASSVAGGAGGAETQYF
>few|TRBJ2-5|.|13|TRBV19
TGTGCCAGTAGTGAACAGGGAGGGGAGACCCAGTACTTC
CASSEQGGETQYF
>.|TRBJ1-5|TRBD1|17|TRBV7-9
TGTGCCAGCAGCTATGTAAGTAAGGGGGCGGTCAATCAGCCCCAGCATTTT
CASSYVSKGAVNQPQHF
>.|TRBJ1-2|TRBD1|15|TRBV18
TGTGCCAGCTCACCACTGGGACAGCGCCTCTATGGCTACACCTTC
CASSPLGQRLYGYTF
>.|TRBJ1-1|.|14|TRBV7-2
TGTGCCAGCTCTGGGGGAGGAGGAAACACTGAAGCTTTCTTT
CASSGGGGNTEAFF
>.|TRBJ2-3|TRBD1|16|TRBV10-3
TGTGCCATCAGCTTAGGACAGGGACGAACGGGAGATACGCAGTATTTT
CAISLGQGRTGDTQYF
>few|TRBJ1-1|.|13|TRBV5-1
TGCGCCAGCAGCACGGTCCCCTTTACTGAAGCTTTCTTT
CASSTVPFTEAFF
>.|TRBJ1-6|.|12|TRBV12-3/TRBV12-4
TGTGCCAGCAGCCTAGAAAATTCACCCCTCCACTTT
CASSLENSPLHF
>.|TRBJ2-3|.|13|TRBV19
TGTGCCAGTAGCGAAAGTGTGCAGGGTACGCAGTATTTT
CASSESVQGTQYF
>.|TRBJ1-2|.|14|TRBV24-1
TGTGCCACCAGTGATTGGAGCCGGGACTATGGCTACACCTTC
CATSDWSRDYGYTF
>.|TRBJ2-1|TRBD1|14|TRBV5-1
TGCGCCAGCACCCGGGACAGCTCCTACAATGAGCAGTTCTTC
CASTRDSSYNEQFF
>.|TRBJ2-5|.|14|TRBV7-3
TGTGCCAGCAGCACGGTAGGCGGCCAAGAGACCCAGTACTTC
CASSTVGGQETQYF
>.|TRBJ2-3|TRBD2|16|TRBV11-2
TGTGCCAGCAGCTTATTAGCGGGGGCACTCACAGATACGCAGTATTTT
CASSLLAGALTDTQYF
>.|TRBJ1-4|.|13|TRBV7-9
TGTGCCAGCAGCTTCTTTAGGGGTGAAAAACTGTTTTTT
CASSFFRGEKLFF
>.|TRBJ2-1|.|16|TRBV2
TGTGCCAGCAGTGATTATAGCCCCGAAGGTGAGAATGAGCAGTTCTTC
CASSDYSPEGENEQFF
>few|TRBJ2-5|TRBD2|17|TRBV5-1
TGCGCCAGCAGCACCGGACTAGCGGTGCGAGGAATAGAAGCCCAGTACTTC
CASSTGLAVRGIEAQYF
>few|TRBJ1-6|TRBD1|13|TRBV18
TGTGCCAGCTCACCGGGACAGAATTCACCCCTCCACTTT
CASSPGQNSPLHF
>.|TRBJ1-1|.|15|TRBV9
TGTGCCAGCAGCATGGGGGACGCCCGGGGGACTGAAGCTTTCTTT
CASSMGDARGTEAFF
>.|TRBJ2-5|TRBD2|17|TRBV18
TGTGCCAGCTCACCACCTACAGCTAGCGGCAACCAAGAGACCCAGTACTTC
CASSPPTASGNQETQYF
>few|TRBJ1-2|.|14|TRBV5-1
TGCGCCAGCAGCTTGGCCGGACACCAATATGGCTACACCTTC
CASSLAGHQYGYTF
>.|TRBJ2-2|TRBD1|14|TRBV27
TGTGCCAGCAACTGGGACAGGGGGACCGGGGAGCTGTTTTTT
CASNWDRGTGELFF
>.|TRBJ1-6|.|13|TRBV2
TGTGCCAGCATGGGTCCCCGGGGTTCACCCCTCCACTTT
CASMGPRGSPLHF
>once|TRBJ2-7|TRBD2|13|TRBV12-3/TRBV12-4
TGTGCCAGCAGAGCCCGGGGGGAGAAGGGTCCAAAGTTC
CASRARGEKGPKF
>once|TRBJ1-2|TRBD1|16|TRBV5-1
TGCGCCAGCAGCTTGGTGGGACAGGCCACCCTCTATGGCTACACCTTC
CASSLVGQATLYGYTF
>.|TRBJ1-2|TRBD1|13|TRBV12-3/TRBV12-4
TGTGCCAGCAGAGCCGGGACAGGGGTCGGCTACACCTTC
CASRAGTGVGYTF
>.|TRBJ1-2|TRBD1|11|TRBV10-3
TGTGCCACGGGACAGGGGGATGGCTACACCTTC
CATGQGDGYTF